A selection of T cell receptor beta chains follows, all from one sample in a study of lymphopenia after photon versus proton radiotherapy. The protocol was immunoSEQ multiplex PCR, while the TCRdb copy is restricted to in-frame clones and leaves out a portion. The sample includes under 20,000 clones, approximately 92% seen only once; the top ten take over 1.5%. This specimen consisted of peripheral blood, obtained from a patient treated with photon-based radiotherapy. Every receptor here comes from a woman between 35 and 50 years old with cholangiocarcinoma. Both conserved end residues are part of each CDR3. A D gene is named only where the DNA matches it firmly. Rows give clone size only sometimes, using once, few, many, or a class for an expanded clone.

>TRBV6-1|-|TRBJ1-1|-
TGTGCCAGCAGGCACATGGGGGAGAACACTGAAGCTTTCTTT
CASRHMGENTEAFF
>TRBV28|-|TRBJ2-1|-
TGTGCCAGCAGCTCGACCGACCCTTTGGGGGATGAGCAGTTCTTC
CASSSTDPLGDEQFF
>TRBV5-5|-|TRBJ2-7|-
TGTGCCAGCAGCTTGGAGGTCGGGGGCGAGCAGTACTTC
CASSLEVGGEQYF
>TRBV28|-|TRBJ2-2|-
TGTGCCAGCAGTCCAAACAGGGTGGTCTTGACCGGGGAGCTGTTTTTT
CASSPNRVVLTGELFF
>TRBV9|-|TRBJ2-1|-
TGTGCCAGCAGCGTAGCAGCGGGCAATGAGCAGTTCTTC
CASSVAAGNEQFF
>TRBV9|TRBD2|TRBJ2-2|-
TGTGCCAGCAGCGCCCTCGGGGGGGGCGGGATAACCGGGGAGCTGTTTTTT
CASSALGGGGITGELFF
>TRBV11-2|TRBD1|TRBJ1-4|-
TGTGCCAGCAGAGGCAGGGGGGAAGAAAAACTGTTTTTT
CASRGRGEEKLFF
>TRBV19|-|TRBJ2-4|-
TGTGCCAGTAGTACAGGACCCACACGACTAGCCAAAAACATTCAGTACTTC
CASSTGPTRLAKNIQYF
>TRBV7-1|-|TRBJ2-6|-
TGTGCCAGCAGCCGGCCCTTTCAGAGGACAAAGTCGGGCCAACGTCCTGACTTC
CASSRPFQRTKSGQRPDF
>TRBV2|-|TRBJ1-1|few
TGTGCCAGCAGTGAAGCGCCTGGGTACACTGAAGCTTTCTTT
CASSEAPGYTEAFF
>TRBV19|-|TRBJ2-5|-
TGTGCCAGTAGTATTGTGGACAGCTCCCTCGAGACCCAGTACTTC
CASSIVDSSLETQYF
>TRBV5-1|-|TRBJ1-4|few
TGCGCCAGCAGCTTGGACCAGGAGAATGAAAAACTGTTTTTT
CASSLDQENEKLFF
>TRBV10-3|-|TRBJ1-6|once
TGTGCCATCTTGGATCGGGACATTACCAATTCACCCCTCCACTTT
CAILDRDITNSPLHF
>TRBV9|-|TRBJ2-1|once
TGTGCCAGCAGCGTAATCGGATCCTACAATGAGCAGTTCTTC
CASSVIGSYNEQFF
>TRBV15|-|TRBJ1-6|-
TGTGCCACCAGCGTCGAAAGGGTGGCCCCAAATTCACCCCTCCACTTT
CATSVERVAPNSPLHF
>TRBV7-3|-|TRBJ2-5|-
TGTGCCAGCAGCTTGGGGGAGTTAGAGACCCAGTACTTC
CASSLGELETQYF
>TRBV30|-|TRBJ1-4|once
TGTGCCTGGAGTGTGGGAGGGTGGAATGAAAAACTGTTTTTT
CAWSVGGWNEKLFF
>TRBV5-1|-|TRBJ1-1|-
TGCGCCAGCAGCTGGGAATTGAGGGGCCCGAACACTGAAGCTTTCTTT
CASSWELRGPNTEAFF
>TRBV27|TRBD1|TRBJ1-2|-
TGTGCCAGCAGTTTGGCCGCTGACAGGGTAGGACACTATGGCTACACCTTC
CASSLAADRVGHYGYTF
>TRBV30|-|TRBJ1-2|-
TGTGCCTGGAGTGTAGCCGGGACCCAGCCCCGTCGCTACACCTTC
CAWSVAGTQPRRYTF
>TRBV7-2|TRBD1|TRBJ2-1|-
TGTGCCAGCAGCTCCGGGGGGACAGGGCCCTACAATGAGCAGTTCTTC
CASSSGGTGPYNEQFF
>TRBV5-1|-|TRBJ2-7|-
TGCGCCAGCAGCTTGGGGAATTCCTACGAGCAGTACTTC
CASSLGNSYEQYF
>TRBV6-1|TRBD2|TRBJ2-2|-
TGTGCCAGCAGATTAGCGGGGGACACCGGGGAGCTGTTTTTT
CASRLAGDTGELFF
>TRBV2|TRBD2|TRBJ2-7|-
TGTGCCAGCGCCCGGCGGGGAGGGGCTGAAGCCTACGAGCAGTACTTC
CASARRGGAEAYEQYF
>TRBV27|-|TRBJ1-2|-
TGTGCCACCTTTGCCTATGGCTACACCTTC
CATFAYGYTF
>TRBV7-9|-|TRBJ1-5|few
TGTGCCAGCAGCCCTGCCGGTCAGCCCCAGCATTTT
CASSPAGQPQHF
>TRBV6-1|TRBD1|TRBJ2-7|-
TGTGCCAGCAGTGAAGAGGGACAGACCTACGAGCAGTACTTC
CASSEEGQTYEQYF
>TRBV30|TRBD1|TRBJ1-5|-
TGTGCCTCCACCCCAGGGGGGGGTGGCAATCAGCCCCAGCATTTT
CASTPGGGGNQPQHF
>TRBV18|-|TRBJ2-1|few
TGTGCCAGCTCACCACCGGTACTTAATGAGCAGTTCTTC
CASSPPVLNEQFF
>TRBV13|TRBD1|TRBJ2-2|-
TGTGCCAGCAGCGAGGGACAGGGATTACTAGATGACACCGGGGAGCTGTTTTTT
CASSEGQGLLDDTGELFF
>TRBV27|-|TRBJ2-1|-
TGTGCCAGCAGTTCCAACAGGGTCTACAATGAGCAGTTCTTC
CASSSNRVYNEQFF
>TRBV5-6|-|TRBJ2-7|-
TGTGCCAGCAGCTTGGAACAGGAGTTGAGGGAGCAGTACTTC
CASSLEQELREQYF
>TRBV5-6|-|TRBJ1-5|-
TGTGCCAGCAGCTTGGGGCACCCTAGCAATCAGCCCCAGCATTTT
CASSLGHPSNQPQHF
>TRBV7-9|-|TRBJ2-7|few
TGTGCCAGCACATCCGGGGAGTTGAAGTACTTC
CASTSGELKYF
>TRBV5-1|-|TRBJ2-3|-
TGCGCCAGCAAACGGGGTTCCCAAGGCGGGAACCCCACAGATACGCAGTATTTT
CASKRGSQGGNPTDTQYF
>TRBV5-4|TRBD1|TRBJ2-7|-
TGTGCCAGCAGCGATCAGGACAGGGCCTACGAGCAGTACTTC
CASSDQDRAYEQYF
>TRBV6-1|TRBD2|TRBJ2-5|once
TGTGCCAGCAGTGGAAGACGGGAGGCCCCGATATGGGAGACCCAGTACTTC
CASSGRREAPIWETQYF
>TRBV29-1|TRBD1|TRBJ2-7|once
TGCAGCGCCAGTATTTCCTTAGACAGGGGCGAGCAGTACTTC
CSASISLDRGEQYF
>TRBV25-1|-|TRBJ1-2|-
TGTGCCAGCAGTGAGGGGGCTTCAGACTATGGCTACACCTTC
CASSEGASDYGYTF
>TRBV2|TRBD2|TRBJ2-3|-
TGTGCCAGCAGTGCTTGGCGGGGGGGCTCAGATACGCAGTATTTT
CASSAWRGGSDTQYF
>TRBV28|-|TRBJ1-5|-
TGTGCCAGCAGTTTGTCGTCCTGGGGTCAGCCCCAGCATTTT
CASSLSSWGQPQHF
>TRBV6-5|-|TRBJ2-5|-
TGTGCCAGCAGTTTGGTTGGAGAGACCCAGTACTTC
CASSLVGETQYF
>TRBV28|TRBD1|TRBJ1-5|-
TGTGCCAGCCATACAATTACAGGGGGCAATCAGCCCCAGCATTTT
CASHTITGGNQPQHF
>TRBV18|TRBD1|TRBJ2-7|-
TGTGCCAGCTCAGTCCGGGACAGGCCCTACGAGCAGTACTTC
CASSVRDRPYEQYF
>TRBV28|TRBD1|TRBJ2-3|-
TGTGCCAGCTTAGGGGACAGACGCACAGATACGCAGTATTTT
CASLGDRRTDTQYF
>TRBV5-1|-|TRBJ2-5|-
TGCGCCAGCAGCCGCACAGGGGAGGGCCAAGAGACCCAGTACTTC
CASSRTGEGQETQYF
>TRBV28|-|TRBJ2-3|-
TGTGCCAGCAGTTTACCGCAGGGTTGGACAGATACGCAGTATTTT
CASSLPQGWTDTQYF
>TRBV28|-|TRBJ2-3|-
TGTGCCAGCAGTTTGGCGGGGAGGGATACGCAGTATTTT
CASSLAGRDTQYF
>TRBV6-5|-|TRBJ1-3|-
TGTGCCAGCAGTTATGACAGTAACCCCTCTGGAAACACCATATATTTT
CASSYDSNPSGNTIYF
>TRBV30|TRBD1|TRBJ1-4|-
TGTGCCTGGGGACAGGCTCGAGTTAATGAAAAACTGTTTTTT
CAWGQARVNEKLFF
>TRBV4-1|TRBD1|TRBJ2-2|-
TGCGCCACCCGACAGGGGGGGGACGCGAACACCGGGGAGCTGTTTTTT
CATRQGGDANTGELFF
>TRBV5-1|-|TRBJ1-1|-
TGCGCCAGCAGCACGGGGTATACTGAAGCTTTCTTT
CASSTGYTEAFF
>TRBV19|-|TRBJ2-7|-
TGTGCCAGTAGTATGACCCTCCTAGACTCCTACGAGCAGTACTTC
CASSMTLLDSYEQYF
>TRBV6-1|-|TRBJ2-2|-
TGTGCCAGCAGTGAATATCAGATCTTGTTCGGACCTGTCCTGAACACCGGGGAGCTGTTTTTT
CASSEYQILFGPVLNTGELFF
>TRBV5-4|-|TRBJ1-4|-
TGTGCCAGCAGCTTGCAACAGGCACTCGGCCGCTCAACTAATGAAAAACTGTTTTTT
CASSLQQALGRSTNEKLFF